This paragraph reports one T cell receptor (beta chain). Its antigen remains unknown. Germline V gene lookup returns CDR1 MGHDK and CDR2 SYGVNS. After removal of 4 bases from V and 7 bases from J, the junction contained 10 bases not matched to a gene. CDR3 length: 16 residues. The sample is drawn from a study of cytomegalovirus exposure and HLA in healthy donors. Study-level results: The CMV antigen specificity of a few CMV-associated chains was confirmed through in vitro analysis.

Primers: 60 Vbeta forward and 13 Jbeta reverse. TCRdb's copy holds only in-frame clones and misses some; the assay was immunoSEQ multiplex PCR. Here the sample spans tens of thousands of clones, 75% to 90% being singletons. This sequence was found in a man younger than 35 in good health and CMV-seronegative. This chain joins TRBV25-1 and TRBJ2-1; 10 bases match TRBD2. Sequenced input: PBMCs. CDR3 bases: TGTGCCAGCAGTGGAAATCTAGCGGGAGTTTATAATGAGCAGTTCTTC. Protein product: CASSGNLAGVYNEQFF.